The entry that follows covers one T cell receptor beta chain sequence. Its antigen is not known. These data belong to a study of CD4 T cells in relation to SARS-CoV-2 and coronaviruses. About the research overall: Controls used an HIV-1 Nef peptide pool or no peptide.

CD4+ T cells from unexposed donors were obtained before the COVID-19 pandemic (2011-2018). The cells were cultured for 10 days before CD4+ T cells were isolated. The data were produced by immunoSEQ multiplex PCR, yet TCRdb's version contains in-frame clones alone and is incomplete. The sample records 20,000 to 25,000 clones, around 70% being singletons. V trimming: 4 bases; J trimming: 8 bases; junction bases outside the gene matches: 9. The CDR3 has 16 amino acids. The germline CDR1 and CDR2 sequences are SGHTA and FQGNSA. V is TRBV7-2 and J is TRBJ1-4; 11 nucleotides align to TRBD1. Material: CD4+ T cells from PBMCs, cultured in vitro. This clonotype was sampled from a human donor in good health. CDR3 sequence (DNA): TGTGCCAGCAGCTGGGGCGGGACAGGGGGAAAAGAAAAACTGTTTTTT. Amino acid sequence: CASSWGGTGGKEKLFF.